The source of this T cell receptor (beta chain) is a study of cytomegalovirus exposure and HLA in healthy donors. Study results and caveats: One variant, a missense change in DCLRE1C, was linked in a later analysis to TCR beta V- and J-gene trimming.

The CDR3 consists of 13 residues. Germline assignment: CDR1 MDHEN and CDR2 SYDVKM. The V end was cut by 3 bases, the J end by 8 bases, with 13 bases between. Primers: 60 Vbeta forward and 13 Jbeta reverse. Assay used: immunoSEQ multiplex PCR; TCRdb lists only in-frame clones, some missing. The sample has about 130,000 clones, roughly a sixth seen once; the top ten hold approximately 2.6%. This clone occurred many times. Its antigen remains unidentified. The sample comprised PBMCs. The source of this sequence is a female donor in good health and CMV-seropositive. The genes are TRBV28 and TRBJ1-2; D is unresolved. In DNA form, the CDR3 reads TGTGCCAGCAGTTTGCCCCGGGTGGAAGGCTACACCTTC. It is translated as CASSLPRVEGYTF.